This entry lists 15 T cell receptor beta chains sequenced from one sample in a study of shared clonotypes between healthy human individuals. It was CD45RO-negative cells, positively selected for CCR7, that made up naive CD8 cells, with terminally differentiated effector memory CD45RA+ cells excluded. Method: immunoSEQ multiplex PCR; TCRdb's copy keeps in-frame clones and lacks some. The data contain about 700,000 clones, about 91% of them singletons. The sample taken for sequencing was naive CD8+ T cells sorted from blood. The receptors come from a man aged 25 to 45 in good health.

The chain employs TRBV27 and TRBJ1-2; D possibly corresponds to TRBD1 (6 bases). The CDR3 has 13 amino acids. Germline assignment: CDR1 MNHEY and CDR2 SMNVEV (reference sequence). V lost 0 bases and J 7 bases, leaving 9 bases between the germline ends. The CDR3 region is CASSLSQGSGYTF. CDR3 nucleotide sequence: TGTGCCAGCAGTTTATCACAGGGTTCTGGCTACACCTTC.

Concerning this clone: Other DNA sequences in this specimen translate into the identical CDR3. The chain is built from TRBV9 and TRBJ2-7, with 10 bases that match TRBD1. The germline V gene has CDR1 SGDLS and CDR2 YYNGEE. V lost 0 bases to trimming and J lost 4 bases; unmatched junction nucleotides: 4. This CDR3 comprises 15 residues. For the CDR3, the DNA is TGTGCCAGCAGCGTAGGACAGGGGGCTGGTTACGAGCAGTACTTC. Translation: CASSVGQGAGYEQYF.

The CDR3 loop is CASSSTSGASYEQYF. As DNA, the CDR3 is TGCGCCAGCAGCTCAACTAGCGGGGCCTCCTACGAGCAGTACTTC. The chain combines TRBV5-1 with TRBJ2-7, with 10 nucleotides matching TRBD2. Germline V lookup: CDR1 SGHRS, CDR2 YFSETQ. The J segment lost 0 bases and the V segment lost 3 bases, leaving 3 bases of the junction unmatched. CDR3 length equals 15 residues.

The chain combines TRBV4-1 with TRBJ2-1, with D maybe TRBD2 (5 bases). The CDR3 has 16 amino acids. V dropped 0 bases and J dropped 0 bases, with 9 bases sitting between them. Germline V gene data show CDR1 as MGHRA and CDR2 as YSYEKL. The CDR3 region is CASSQDGGYSYNEQFF. CDR3 sequence (DNA): TGCGCCAGCAGCCAAGATGGCGGGTACTCCTACAATGAGCAGTTCTTC.

The rearrangement links TRBV27 to TRBJ1-1; D remains unclear. The length of the CDR3 is 13 residues. CDR1 is MNHEY and CDR2 is SMNVEV in the germline V gene (reference sequence). Deletions cut 7 bases from V and 0 bases from J, with 9 bases between. CDR3 sequence: CASKLGMNTEAFF. CDR3 bases: TGTGCCAGCAAACTGGGGATGAACACTGAAGCTTTCTTT.

The V gene is TRBV10-3, the J gene TRBJ2-7, with 11 bases matching TRBD2. The CDR3 is made up of 14 amino acids. Germline CDR1 ENHRY, CDR2 SYGVKD. Unmatched junction bases numbered 7, after V lost 3 bases and J lost 9 bases. CDR3 amino acids: CAISDVSGREWQYF. CDR3 nucleotide sequence: TGTGCCATCAGTGACGTTAGCGGGAGGGAGTGGCAGTACTTC.

The gene calls are TRBV10-2 and TRBJ2-5, with D perhaps matching TRBD2 (5 bases). Germline V gene sequence: CDR1 WSHSY, CDR2 SAAADI. The length of the CDR3 is 13 residues. The V and J ends lost 2 bases and 4 bases respectively, with 8 bases between them. DNA for the CDR3: TGCGCCAGCAGTGAGACCGGAGGAGAGACCCAGTACTTC. Amino acids: CASSETGGETQYF.

The J gene is TRBJ2-3, the V gene TRBV19, with D unresolved. V was trimmed by 3 bases and J by 4 bases, leaving 11 bases between them. Germline CDR1 is LNHDA and CDR2 is SQIVND (reference sequence). This CDR3 is built from 14 residues. CDR3 coding DNA: TGTGCCAGTAGTATTCTCCCCCGTGCAGATACGCAGTATTTT. Amino acid sequence: CASSILPRADTQYF.

This clone was picked up one time. V gene TRBV28 combines with J gene TRBJ2-7; 12 bases fit TRBD1. The CDR3 runs 13 residues. Germline V gene sequence: CDR1 MDHEN, CDR2 SYDVKM. The V and J ends lost 6 bases and 6 bases, in that order; junction bases with no gene match: 3. The CDR3 DNA sequence: TGTGCCAGCAGCCGGGACAGGGGGCGCGAGCAGTACTTC. Translating it yields CASSRDRGREQYF.

V and J are TRBV7-6 and TRBJ2-7; 10 positions agree with TRBD2. V shed 1 base, J shed 2 bases, and the junction held 17 bases outside the gene matches. The CDR3 totals 20 residues. CDR1 and CDR2 (germline): SGHVS, FNYEAQ. The CDR3 DNA reads TGTGCCAGCAGCTTAGAACCACGGGCTAGCGGGAGCGGAGGAACCTACGAGCAGTACTTC. This encodes CASSLEPRASGSGGTYEQYF.

The chain joins TRBV5-1 to TRBJ2-7; TRBD1 aligns across 10 bases. Trimming took 1 base from V and 5 from J; bases not matched to a gene: 6. The germline V gene encodes CDR1 SGHRS and CDR2 YFSETQ. The CDR3 is made up of 15 amino acids. As DNA, the CDR3 is TGCGCCAGCAGCTTGCCCGGGACAGGGGAACACGAGCAGTACTTC. Translating gives CASSLPGTGEHEQYF.

The chain employs TRBV5-4 and TRBJ2-5, with a weak D call TRBD1 (5 bases). V was pared by 1 base and J by 2 bases, with 9 bases between. The CDR3 has 14 amino acids. Germline loops: CDR1 SGHNT, CDR2 YYREEE (reference sequence). The CDR3 DNA reads TGTGCCAGCAGCTTGACAGGCCCTCAAGAGACCCAGTACTTC. Protein: CASSLTGPQETQYF.

The chain links TRBV28 to TRBJ1-4; TRBD1 is a possible D gene (6 bases). The germline CDR1 and CDR2 sequences are MDHEN and SYDVKM. Trimming took 6 bases from V and 1 from J, leaving 24 bases between them. This CDR3 region has 19 residues. In DNA, the CDR3 is TGTGCCAGCAGCCAACCAAGGGCGGGTACAGGGAAAACTAATGAAAAACTGTTTTTT. Translation gives CASSQPRAGTGKTNEKLFF.

The chain carries TRBV20-1 and TRBJ2-5; D gene unclear. The CDR3 is made up of 10 amino acids. V dropped 3 bases and J dropped 6 bases, with 5 bases sitting between them. Germline V gene sequence: CDR1 DFQATT, CDR2 SNEGSKA (reference sequence). CDR3 DNA sequence: TGCAGTGCTAGCCCACAGACCCAGTACTTC. Its protein product is CSASPQTQYF.

This clone was seen a single time. The gene calls are TRBV14 and TRBJ1-2, with no clear D. Trimming left V 0 bases short and J 0 bases short, with 11 bases between. Germline CDR1 is SGHDN and CDR2 is FVKESK. CDR3 size: 16 residues. CDR3 loop: CASSQDSSGPNYGYTF. CDR3 nucleotides: TGTGCCAGCAGCCAAGATTCTTCTGGGCCTAACTATGGCTACACCTTC.